This T cell receptor (beta chain) was observed in a study of CD8+ T cells in alopecia areata (dated by TCRdb to 2017 to 2018). About the study as a whole: Treated patients were enrolled in an open-label pilot trial of oral tofacitinib, 5 to 10 mg twice daily, for moderate-to-severe alopecia areata. Tofacitinib was given for 6 to 18 months, followed by 6 months of follow-up off drug to assess delayed response and recurrence. In both human patients and the C3H/HeJ mouse model, the study applied high-throughput TCRbeta sequencing to look at T cell clonal expansion in alopecia areata. TCRbeta CDR3 regions were amplified by immunoSEQ multiplex PCR with 35 Vbeta forward and 13 Jbeta reverse primers. Tofacitinib-treated patients had biopsies at baseline and at 4 and 24 weeks of treatment, with a later scalp biopsy in several patients. Disease severity in treated patients was measured with the SALT score, which quantifies the percentage of affected scalp surface area. RNA was extracted with the PAXgene miRNA kit for fixed scalp, the miRNeasy kit for PBMCs, and the RNeasy kit for mouse skin. On the human side, TCRbeta sequencing was run on scalp tissue and on sorted CD4+ and CD8+ peripheral blood T cells from healthy controls and from alopecia areata patients with either patchy or totalis/universalis disease. Scalp clonality was compared across normal scalp (n=4), patchy alopecia areata scalp (n=8), and alopecia totalis/universalis scalp (n=8).

CDR1 and CDR2, looked up from the germline V gene, are SQVTM and ANQGSEA. The trim is 7 bases for V and 0 bases for J, with a gap of 16 bases between the germline ends. The CDR3 runs 15 residues from the cysteine to the phenylalanine. The CDR3 DNA has 45 bases and is translated from base 1. A word on this clone: Its antigen is unknown. Base quality data are lacking; no much larger clone is found one base away.

In the paper's terms, the treatment or condition label means: oral pan-JAK inhibitor, 5-10 mg twice daily. Lesional scalp punch biopsies and peripheral blood were collected from alopecia areata patients. PBMCs were separated by density centrifugation and stained for CD3, CD4 and CD8, after which CD4+ and CD8+ T cells were sorted on a FACSAria. The library was prepared using the immunoSEQ multiplex PCR assay. RNA was extracted from all samples and reverse transcribed into cDNA as template for TCR sequencing. First-strand cDNA was synthesized using SuperScript III with a 2:1 mix of oligo-dT and random hexamers. Amplification bias was assessed with a synthetic immune receptor repertoire, and residual bias was removed computationally. In the original analysis: Raw reads were preprocessed to remove errors, and CDR3 was defined by IMGT conventions from the conserved cysteine to phenylalanine. To get clonality, Shannon entropy was normalized by log2 of the number of productive unique TCRs and the result was subtracted from 1. Whether each scalp clone was CD4 or CD8 was inferred by checking scalp TCRbeta sequences against the CD4 and CD8 repertoires from sorted blood. In TCRdb, the immuneACCESS table is reduced to in-frame sequences with V and J assigned. These tables do not hold every clone; where another copy was compared, an unresolved V gene accounts for under half, and the others remain unexplained. The DNA gave D and trimming, while V, J and clone size come from that table. The sample profile shows 200,000 to 250,000 clones; 30% to 40% of them were found once. The ten top clones hold roughly 0.45% of the sample.

Study-wide conclusions, independent of this receptor: Many expanded lesional clones were found to persist in scalp and blood during tofacitinib treatment, and relapse after treatment cessation may be partly explained by this persistence. With tofacitinib, both scalp clonality and the number of expanded CD8+ clones among the top 100 scalp clones went down significantly. The treated cohort was small, with a single nonresponder, so links between baseline CD8+ expansion and response need larger studies. Compared with normal scalp, lesional scalp, particularly in alopecia totalis/universalis, had higher clonality and more expanded CD8+ clones, which suggests antigenic drive. Unlike mouse skin, where gammadelta T cells dominate, normal human skin contains resident alphabeta T cells that get sequenced too, which complicates analysis of the scalp TCR repertoire. Shared TCR sequences between patients were less evident than in mice, which may be partly attributable to HLA diversity in the patient population.

The sample was CD4+ T cells sorted from blood, taken at approximately week 30, from a patient treated with tofacitinib. The receptor's source is a human donor with alopecia areata. The chain is assembled from TRBV29-1 and TRBJ1-3, with the D segment identity uncertain. DNA sequence: TGCAGCGCCCGTGACCAGACGTACTCTGGAAACACCATATATTTT. It codes for CSARDQTYSGNTIYF. The reference TRBV29-1 and TRBJ1-3 proteins fill in what lies around the CDR3, so the full variable domain reads SAVISQKPSRDICQRGTSLTIQCQVDSQVTMMFWYRQQPGQSLTLIATANQGSEATYESGFVIDKFPISRPNLTFSTLTVSNMSPEDSSIYLCSARDQTYSGNTIYFGEGSWLTVV.